The 28 T cell receptor beta chains listed next were all sequenced from one sample in a study of T-cell reconstitution after alpha-beta-depleted transplantation in children. Using unique molecular identifiers, the investigators prepared the TCRbeta library. Each CDR3 protein is one row after TCRdb ran MiXCR on the PCR reads. The data contain roughly 490,000 distinct CDR3 sequences, over 9.5% of them singletons. The sequenced sample was PBMCs, mostly from graft donor cells, obtained 180 days after TCRalphabeta/CD19-depleted stem cell transplant. Receptor source: a female patient aged 2-15 years who had a stem cell transplant for aplastic anemia, so the T cells may come from the graft donor.

This clonotype was recorded at least ten times. V gene TRBV12-3 or TRBV12-4 combines with J gene TRBJ1-2, with unresolved D. V was cut by 4 bases and J by 8 bases, with 17 bases left in between. The CDR3 totals 14 residues. CDR3 in amino acids: CASSSRRAPSGYTF. CDR3 DNA: TGTGCCAGCAGTTCCCGGCGGGCTCCTTCGGGCTACACCTTC.

This clonotype was observed a handful of times. The chain carries TRBV5-6 and TRBJ1-5, with D tentatively TRBD1 (5 bases). The CDR3 consists of 14 residues. Germline-derived CDR1 and CDR2 are SGHDT and YYEEEE. V dropped 5 bases and J dropped 4 bases, with 13 bases sitting between them. CDR3 in DNA: TGTGCCAGCAGTGTCGGGACTTTTAATCAGCCCCAGCATTTT. Translation: CASSVGTFNQPQHF.

A few counts support this clonotype. The chain couples TRBV15 to TRBJ2-5; D is uncertain. The CDR3 length is 13 residues. Trimming cost V 3 bases and J 3 bases, with 8 bases left between them. CDR1 and CDR2 (germline): LNHNV, YYDKDF (reference sequence). The CDR3 here is CATSSWPEETQYF. In DNA form, the CDR3 reads TGTGCCACCAGCAGTTGGCCAGAAGAGACCCAGTACTTC.

This clonotype was observed a few times. The chain joins TRBV6-5 to TRBJ2-7, with TRBD1 matching over 8 bases. The CDR3 is made up of 16 amino acids. V shed 0 bases and J 0 bases; nucleotides not matched to a gene: 4. Germline lookup yields CDR1 MNHEY and CDR2 SVGAGI. The CDR3 loop reads CASSYSYRGVSYEQYV. CDR3 coding DNA: TGTGCCAGCAGTTACTCGTACAGGGGGGTCTCCTACGAGCAGTACGTC.

This clonotype was detected ten times or more. The chain carries TRBV12-3 or TRBV12-4 and TRBJ1-1; no clear D gene. The length of the CDR3 is 13 residues. Trimming pared 3 bases from V and 1 base from J, leaving 6 bases between. The CDR3 loop reads CASSFRGNTEAFF. The CDR3, as DNA: TGTGCCAGCAGTTTTCGGGGGAACACTGAAGCTTTCTTT.

This clonotype showed up just a few times. The chain couples TRBV5-1 to TRBJ2-3, with 10 bases lining up with TRBD2. The CDR3 has 17 residues. The V gene end was trimmed by 2 bases and the J gene end by 2 bases; junction bases not matched to a gene: 8. Germline values: CDR1 SGHRS, CDR2 YFSETQ. Here the CDR3 reads CASSFPAGGPNTDTQYF. Written as DNA, the CDR3 is TGCGCCAGCAGCTTCCCAGCGGGAGGGCCGAACACAGATACGCAGTATTTT.

V usage is TRBV7-9 and J usage is TRBJ2-2; possibly TRBD2 for D (7 bases). This CDR3 comprises 17 residues. V lost 5 bases and J lost 8, with 24 bases in between. Germline V gene lookup returns CDR1 SEHNR and CDR2 FQNEAQ (reference sequence). The CDR3 DNA reads TGTGCCAGCAGCCCCTCCCGTCGGGGGGCCGATGGAGGGGAGCTGTTTTTT. Protein: CASSPSRRGADGGELFF.

The chain is built from TRBV6-1 and TRBJ1-5; D gene uncertain. V lost 3 bases and J 7 bases, leaving 10 bases between the germline ends. Germline V gives CDR1 MNHNS, CDR2 SASEGT. The CDR3 runs 13 residues. The CDR3, as DNA: TGTGCCAGCAGTGAGCTGGTGGGCCAGCCCCAGCATTTT. It translates to CASSELVGQPQHF.

This clonotype was detected ten times or more. The chain links TRBV7-9 to TRBJ2-2; unclear D gene. The V end was cut by 0 bases, the J end by 8 bases, with 10 bases between. The CDR3 sequence is 14 residues long. CDR1 is SEHNR, CDR2 FQNEAQ, per germline (reference sequence). The CDR3 reads CASSLAGGSGELFF. The CDR3 DNA reads as TGTGCCAGCAGCTTAGCCGGTGGATCGGGGGAGCTGTTTTTT.

A few counts support this clonotype. J is TRBJ2-3 and V is TRBV20-1, with TRBD2 matching 14 bases. Germline V lookup: CDR1 DFQATT, CDR2 SNEGSKA (reference sequence). The CDR3 contains 15 residues. The V and J ends lost 1 base and 5 bases, in that order; junction bases with no gene match: 2. The CDR3 DNA reads as TGCAGTGCTAGAGGACTAGCGGGAGGGAAAGATACGCAGTATTTT. Translated: CSARGLAGGKDTQYF.

This clonotype was seen at least ten times. The chain uses TRBV12-3 or TRBV12-4 and TRBJ2-3; the D gene is possibly TRBD2 (5 bases). This CDR3 has 15 residues. V dropped 1 base and J dropped 4 bases, with 12 bases sitting between them. The CDR3 loop reads CASSLGGSRSDTQYF. CDR3 nucleotide sequence: TGTGCCAGCAGTTTAGGAGGGAGCCGATCAGATACGCAGTATTTT.

V usage is TRBV7-2 and J usage is TRBJ1-4; 8 positions match TRBD1. Germline V gene lookup returns CDR1 SGHTA and CDR2 FQGNSA. CDR3 length: 16 amino acids. V gave up 4 bases and J gave up 4 bases; unmatched junction bases: 8. CDR3 protein: CASSSLVTGVNEKLFF. As DNA, the CDR3 is TGTGCCAGCAGCTCGTTGGTGACAGGGGTTAATGAAAAACTGTTTTTT.

This clonotype was detected a few times. The chain links TRBV7-6 to TRBJ2-7; D gene uncertain. The germline V and J ends were trimmed by 3 bases and 0 bases, with 12 bases remaining between them. The CDR3 covers 15 residues. CDR1 is SGHVS, CDR2 FNYEAQ, per germline. In nucleotides, the CDR3 is TGTGCCAGCAGCTTGGTGGCTGCTAGCTCCTACGAGCAGTACTTC. Translation: CASSLVAASSYEQYF.

V gene TRBV5-4 combines with J gene TRBJ2-5; possible D gene TRBD1, 6 bases. The germline V gene has CDR1 SGHNT and CDR2 YYREEE (reference sequence). The CDR3 extends over 19 amino acids. V lost 0 bases to trimming and J lost 1 base, with 22 bases between them. The CDR3 coding sequence is TGTGCCAGCAGCTTGGCTTCGATTGGGTTTTTGGACAGCCAAGAGACCCAGTACTTC. This gives the protein CASSLASIGFLDSQETQYF. Full variable domain (rest looked up from reference TRBV5-4 and TRBJ2-5): ETGVTQSPTHLIKTRGQQVTLRCSSQSGHNTVSWYQQALGQGPQFIFQYYREEENGRGNFPPRFSGLQFPNYSSELNVNALELDDSALYLCASSLASIGFLDSQETQYFGPGTRLLVL.

This clonotype was counted at least ten times. V and J are TRBV10-3 and TRBJ2-1; 12 bases line up with TRBD2. Germline CDR1 reads ENHRY; CDR2 reads SYGVKD. Trimming cost V 8 bases and J 4 bases; bases outside gene matches: 0. The CDR3 loop spans 13 amino acids. CDR3 bases: TGTGCCATCGGACTAGCGGGATACAATGAGCAGTTCTTC. Encoded protein: CAIGLAGYNEQFF.

This clonotype has a handful of counts. The rearrangement uses TRBV29-1 and TRBJ2-7, with TRBD2 matching over 7 bases. J was trimmed by 0 bases and V by 3 bases; bases with no gene match: 2. The CDR3 has 13 residues. Germline V lookup: CDR1 SQVTM, CDR2 ANQGSEA. CDR3 coding DNA: TGCAGCGTTGAGGGACTAAGCTCCTACGAGCAGTACTTC. Its protein product is CSVEGLSSYEQYF.

This CDR3 reads CASSLAPRTGMSNTEAFF. The CDR3 nucleotides are TGTGCCAGCAGCTTAGCCCCCCGGACAGGGATGTCAAACACTGAAGCTTTCTTT. The V call is TRBV11-1, the J call TRBJ1-1, with 8 bases that match TRBD1. The CDR3 has 18 amino acids. Per the germline V gene, CDR1 is SGHAT and CDR2 is FQDESV (reference sequence). The ends lost 0 bases at V and 2 bases at J; junction bases unmatched: 11. The variable domain in full, with the rest retrieved from reference TRBV11-1 and TRBJ1-1, is EAEVAQSPRYKITEKSQAVAFWCDPISGHATLYWYRQILGQGPELLVQFQDESVVDDSQLPKDRFSAERLKGVDSTLKIQPAELGDSAMYLCASSLAPRTGMSNTEAFFGQGTRLTVV.

This sequence joins TRBV20-1 and TRBJ1-1, with 8 bases identical to TRBD1. The germline V gene has CDR1 DFQATT and CDR2 SNEGSKA (reference sequence). The CDR3 spans 15 residues. The V segment lost 6 bases and the J segment 5 bases; nucleotides outside the gene matches: 14. CDR3 in DNA: TGCAGTGCCCAGGTCGTTAGACAGGGGCGGACTGAAGCTTTCTTT. Translation: CSAQVVRQGRTEAFF.

This clonotype showed up just a few times. J is TRBJ2-7 and V is TRBV11-2; D call uncertain. The CDR3 sequence is 16 residues long. The germline V gene encodes CDR1 SGHAT and CDR2 FQNNGV. Trimming removed 4 bases at V and 0 bases at J, with 16 bases between. The CDR3 protein is CASSSRIRDGSYEQYV. The CDR3 DNA reads as TGTGCCAGCAGCTCACGTATTCGCGACGGCTCCTACGAGCAGTACGTC.

Only a few counts were recorded for this clonotype. The chain carries TRBV4-1 and TRBJ2-1; 7 nucleotides align to TRBD1. Unmatched junction bases numbered 6, after V lost 4 bases and J lost 3 bases. Germline lookup yields CDR1 MGHRA and CDR2 YSYEKL. CDR3 length: 15 residues. CDR3 sequence reads: CASSLDRDLYNEQFF. Here the CDR3 DNA reads TGCGCCAGCAGCCTCGACAGGGACCTCTACAATGAGCAGTTCTTC.

The chain uses TRBV4-1 and TRBJ2-4; 9 bases are shared with TRBD1. V trimming: 1 base; J trimming: 3 bases; junction bases outside the gene matches: 10. CDR1 and CDR2 from the germline V gene are MGHRA and YSYEKL. The CDR3 has 18 residues. The CDR3 protein is CASSQGAEDRGDKNIQYF. The CDR3 DNA follows: TGCGCCAGCAGCCAAGGCGCTGAGGACAGGGGAGACAAAAACATTCAGTACTTC.

The V gene is TRBV6-1, the J gene TRBJ2-7, with TRBD1 matching over 9 bases. The V gene's germline CDR1 is MNHNS and CDR2 SASEGT. The CDR3 totals 15 residues. The V segment lost 2 bases and the J segment 6 bases; nucleotides outside the gene matches: 8. The CDR3 reads CASSEPPGQGIEQYF. The CDR3 DNA sequence: TGTGCCAGCAGTGAACCCCCGGGACAGGGAATCGAGCAGTACTTC.

This clonotype has a count of ten or more. The V call is TRBV29-1, the J call TRBJ2-7; 7 nucleotides agree with TRBD1. The CDR3 spans 13 residues. V lost 6 bases and J lost 5; bases outside the gene matches: 10. The V gene's germline CDR1 is SQVTM and CDR2 ANQGSEA. This CDR3 reads CSVLTGVNHEQYF. For the CDR3, the DNA is TGCAGCGTCCTAACAGGGGTGAACCACGAGCAGTACTTC.

This clonotype appeared once. This sequence may be a read error, since a much larger clone differs from it by one base. The gene calls are TRBV9 and TRBJ2-3, with no clear D. Between the trimmed V and J ends, which lost 1 base and 1 base, there was a span of 4 bases. Germline V CDR1 and CDR2: SGDLS, YYNGEE. The CDR3 runs to 13 residues. CDR3 bases: TGTGCCAGCAGCGTAACAGGCACAGATACGCAGTATTTT. This encodes CASSVTGTDTQYF.

V usage is TRBV7-3 and J usage is TRBJ2-1, with D tentatively TRBD2 (6 bases). The CDR3 is made up of 15 amino acids. Trimming removed 4 bases at V and 4 bases at J, with 14 bases between. CDR1 SGHTA and CDR2 FQGTGA come from the germline V gene. In nucleotides, the CDR3 is TGTGCCAGCAGCTCCCCGGGACTGGGTTACAATGAGCAGTTCTTC. Translated, it gives CASSSPGLGYNEQFF.

In its sample, this clonotype was seen many times. The chain links TRBV6-2 or TRBV6-3 to TRBJ2-1; D is unresolved. The CDR3 has 15 amino acids. Germline V gene sequence: CDR1 MNHEY, CDR2 SVGEGT. Trimming took off 1 base at V and 2 bases at J, with 9 bases between the two ends. The CDR3 DNA reads TGTGCCAGCAGTTACTGGCAGCCGGCCTACAATGAGCAGTTCTTC. It is translated as CASSYWQPAYNEQFF.

This chain links TRBV7-8 with TRBJ2-2; TRBD1 matches 10 bases. The J segment lost 5 bases and the V segment lost 5 bases, leaving 11 bases of the junction unmatched. Per the germline V gene, CDR1 is SGHVS and CDR2 is FQNEAQ. The CDR3 has 17 residues. CDR3 sequence reads: CASSLTSGTGVTGELFF. The CDR3 coding sequence is TGTGCCAGCAGCCTGACCTCCGGGACAGGGGTGACCGGGGAGCTGTTTTTT.

The chain employs TRBV20-1 and TRBJ1-5; 7 nucleotides agree with TRBD1. Germline-derived CDR1 and CDR2 are DFQATT and SNEGSKA (reference sequence). Trimming at V came to 2 bases and at J to 6 bases, leaving 7 bases not matched to a gene. This CDR3 contains 14 residues. The CDR3 DNA reads TGCAGTGCTAGACCCTGGACAGGTGGTCAGCCCCAGCATTTT. It translates to CSARPWTGGQPQHF.